A selection of T cell receptor beta chains follows, all from one sample in a study of identical twins. From the 5' RACE reads, TCRdb called clonotypes with MiXCR, one entry per CDR3 protein. Among around 690,000 distinct CDR3 sequences, around 21% were seen once, and the ten largest hold 4% to 4.5%. The same data also went into a second study, on T cells expressing NK-cell markers.

Input material: PBMCs. All receptors derive from a woman under 30 in good health. CDR3s include the opening cysteine and the closing phenylalanine or tryptophan. Fields, in order: V gene, clone size, J gene, D gene, CDR3 protein, CDR3 DNA. The D gene is left open where the match is weak. Clone size is given for some rows only: seen once, a few or many times, or a class if the clone is expanded.

>TRBV12-3/TRBV12-4|many|TRBJ2-1|NA
CASSRATRGQFF
TGTGCCAGCAGTCGAGCGACTAGGGGGCAGTTCTTC
>TRBV6-1|few|TRBJ2-2|NA
CASSRVLNTGELFF
TGTGCCAGCAGTAGAGTCCTAAACACCGGGGAGCTGTTTTTT
>TRBV5-6|few|TRBJ1-1|NA
CASSLGMGRRSEAFF
TGTGCCAGCAGCTTGGGTATGGGACGGAGGTCTGAAGCTTTCTTT
>TRBV29-1|NA|TRBJ2-5|TRBD2
CSVDRLAGGFVETQYF
TGCAGCGTGGACCGACTAGCGGGAGGGTTCGTAGAGACCCAGTACTTC
>TRBV3-1|many|TRBJ2-7|NA
CASSQELGRYYEQYF
TGTGCCAGCAGCCAAGAACTTGGACGATACTACGAGCAGTACTTC
>TRBV7-8|few|TRBJ2-7|NA
CASSLEGGRTYEQYF
TGTGCCAGCAGCTTAGAGGGCGGCAGGACCTACGAGCAGTACTTC
>TRBV4-1|NA|TRBJ2-1|NA
CASSPGLTRYNEQFF
TGCGCCAGCAGCCCCGGACTAACTAGATACAATGAGCAGTTCTTC
>TRBV18|NA|TRBJ1-1|NA
CASSPMLDSEAFF
TGTGCCAGCTCACCGATGTTGGACTCTGAAGCTTTCTTT
>TRBV5-1|NA|TRBJ2-2|NA
CASSLDGPIDTGELFF
TGCGCCAGCAGCTTGGATGGGCCAATCGACACCGGGGAGCTGTTTTTT
>TRBV12-3/TRBV12-4|few|TRBJ2-4|NA
CASSPVVRNIQYF
TGTGCCAGCAGTCCCGTCGTACGAAACATTCAGTACTTC
>TRBV12-3/TRBV12-4|few|TRBJ2-3|TRBD1
CASSPVGSFRDRGEADTQYF
TGTGCCAGCAGTCCTGTTGGGTCTTTCCGGGACAGGGGAGAGGCAGATACGCAGTATTTT
>TRBV6-2/TRBV6-3|NA|TRBJ2-2|NA
CASSYRGKTGELFF
TGTGCCAGCAGTTACAGGGGGAAAACCGGGGAGCTGTTTTTT
>TRBV6-5|few|TRBJ1-4|NA
CASRDLYEKLFF
TGTGCCAGCAGGGATTTATATGAAAAACTGTTTTTT
>TRBV9|NA|TRBJ2-7|NA
CASSVEGRGYEQYF
TGTGCCAGCAGCGTAGAGGGCAGGGGCTACGAGCAGTACTTC
>TRBV27|NA|TRBJ2-7|TRBD2
CASTISGARSYEQYF
TGTGCCAGCACTATAAGCGGGGCCCGCTCCTACGAGCAGTACTTC
>TRBV15|few|TRBJ2-1|NA
CATSAEVGLVKNEQFF
TGTGCCACCAGCGCCGAGGTGGGGTTGGTAAAAAATGAGCAGTTCTTC
>TRBV5-1|NA|TRBJ2-7|NA
CASSSRTPYEQYF
TGCGCCAGCAGCTCCAGGACCCCCTACGAGCAGTACTTC
>TRBV10-3|many|TRBJ2-3|NA
CAISDRMRADTQYF
TGTGCCATCAGTGATAGGATGCGGGCAGATACGCAGTATTTT
>TRBV9|NA|TRBJ1-1|NA
CASSVVGGGGTEAFF
TGTGCCAGCAGCGTAGTGGGGGGTGGGGGCACTGAAGCTTTCTTT
>TRBV6-1|NA|TRBJ2-7|TRBD1
CASSEPGTGAYEQYF
TGTGCCAGCAGTGAACCCGGGACAGGGGCCTACGAGCAGTACTTC
>TRBV4-3|NA|TRBJ2-1|NA
CASSQEPGFYNEQFF
TGCGCCAGCAGCCAAGAACCTGGATTTTACAATGAGCAGTTCTTC
>TRBV7-2|many|TRBJ2-7|NA
CASSYVLSSIYEQYF
TGTGCCAGCAGCTATGTATTGTCCTCGATCTACGAGCAGTACTTC
>TRBV6-1|few|TRBJ2-4|TRBD1
CATRTGNYGIQYF
TGTGCCACCAGGACAGGGAACTATGGCATTCAGTACTTC
>TRBV29-1|NA|TRBJ2-1|TRBD1
CSVGRDRGGNEQFF
TGCAGCGTCGGCCGGGACAGGGGTGGCAATGAGCAGTTCTTC
>TRBV6-6|NA|TRBJ2-7|NA
CASSYSVNGEQYF
TGTGCCAGCAGTTACTCGGTCAATGGAGAGCAGTACTTC
>TRBV3-1|NA|TRBJ2-4|NA
CASRGRGNIQYF
TGTGCCAGCAGGGGACGGGGAAACATTCAGTACTTC
>TRBV4-1|NA|TRBJ1-4|NA
CASSRVAGAGSEKLFF
TGCGCCAGCAGCCGAGTTGCAGGGGCCGGCAGTGAAAAACTGTTTTTT
>TRBV10-1|few|TRBJ1-1|NA
CASSESAEYTEVFF
TGCGCCAGCAGTGAGTCTGCGGAATACACTGAAGTTTTCTTT
>TRBV7-2|NA|TRBJ2-1|NA
CASSSTVYNEQFF
TGTGCCAGCAGCAGCACGGTGTACAATGAGCAGTTCTTC
>TRBV20-1|NA|TRBJ1-2|NA
CSARDHSLGTGYTF
TGCAGTGCTAGAGACCACAGCCTCGGGACCGGCTACACCTTC
>TRBV7-2|NA|TRBJ2-2|NA
CASSHPGQTNTGELFF
TGTGCCAGCAGCCATCCGGGACAAACGAACACCGGGGAGCTGTTTTTT
>TRBV12-3/TRBV12-4|NA|TRBJ2-3|NA
CAISLGIGGSGSTDTQYF
TGTGCCATCAGTTTAGGGATCGGGGGTAGCGGTAGCACAGATACGCAGTATTTT
>TRBV20-1|NA|TRBJ2-1|NA
CSAQRQALEQFF
TGCAGTGCTCAACGACAGGCTTTGGAGCAGTTCTTC
>TRBV4-3|few|TRBJ2-1|TRBD2
CASSQGSSGRGNEQFF
TGCGCCAGCAGCCAAGGATCTAGCGGGAGGGGCAATGAGCAGTTCTTC
>TRBV7-2|NA|TRBJ2-4|NA
CASSLYPSGTKNIQYF
TGTGCCAGCAGCTTATATCCCTCGGGAACCAAAAACATTCAGTACTTC
>TRBV11-2|few|TRBJ2-1|TRBD1
CASSSRDREKNEQFF
TGTGCCAGCAGCTCCCGCGACAGGGAGAAAAATGAGCAGTTCTTC
>TRBV6-1|NA|TRBJ2-7|TRBD2
CASTERQLAGTYEQYF
TGTGCCAGCACCGAACGGCAACTAGCGGGAACCTACGAGCAGTACTTC
>TRBV6-1|NA|TRBJ2-2|NA
CASSEGGHSNTGELFF
TGTGCCAGCAGTGAAGGTGGACATTCGAACACCGGGGAGCTGTTTTTT
>TRBV10-3|NA|TRBJ2-5|NA
CAISDGARGETQYF
TGTGCCATCAGTGACGGGGCGAGAGGGGAGACCCAGTACTTC
>TRBV18|NA|TRBJ2-5|NA
CASSGQSDGTQYF
TGTGCCAGCTCAGGACAGTCCGATGGGACCCAGTACTTC
>TRBV20-1|NA|TRBJ2-5|NA
CSAENPGGAGETQYF
TGCAGTGCTGAAAACCCAGGGGGGGCAGGCGAGACCCAGTACTTC
>TRBV20-1|NA|TRBJ2-1|TRBD2
CSVKRGDNEQFF
TGCAGTGTTAAGCGGGGGGACAATGAGCAGTTCTTC
>TRBV20-1|NA|TRBJ2-3|NA
CSGVLSDFTDTQYF
TGCAGTGGCGTGCTGAGCGACTTCACAGATACGCAGTATTTT
>TRBV4-1|many|TRBJ1-2|NA
CASSQEHIRRYGYTF
TGCGCCAGCAGCCAAGAACACATAAGGCGATATGGCTACACCTTC
>TRBV5-6|few|TRBJ2-3|NA
CASSLRGGLSRDTQYF
TGTGCCAGCAGCCTGAGGGGGGGGCTTAGTCGAGATACGCAGTATTTT